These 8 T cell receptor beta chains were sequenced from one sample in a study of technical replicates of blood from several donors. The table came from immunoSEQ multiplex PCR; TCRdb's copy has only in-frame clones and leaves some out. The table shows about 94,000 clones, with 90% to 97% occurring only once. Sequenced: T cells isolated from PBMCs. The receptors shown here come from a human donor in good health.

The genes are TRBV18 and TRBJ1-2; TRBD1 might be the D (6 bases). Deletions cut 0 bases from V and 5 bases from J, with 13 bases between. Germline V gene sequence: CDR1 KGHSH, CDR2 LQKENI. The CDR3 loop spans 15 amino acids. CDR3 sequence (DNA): TGTGCCAGCTCACCACCCAGGGGCGACCTTTATGGCTACACCTTC. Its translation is CASSPPRGDLYGYTF.

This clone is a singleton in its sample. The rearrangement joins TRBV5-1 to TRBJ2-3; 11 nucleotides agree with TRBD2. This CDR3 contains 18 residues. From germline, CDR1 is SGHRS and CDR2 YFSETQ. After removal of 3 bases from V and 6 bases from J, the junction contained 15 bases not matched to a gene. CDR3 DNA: TGCGCCAGCAGCTCCGAACGCTTTAGCGGGGGGGCCTGGGATACGCAGTATTTT. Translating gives CASSSERFSGGAWDTQYF.

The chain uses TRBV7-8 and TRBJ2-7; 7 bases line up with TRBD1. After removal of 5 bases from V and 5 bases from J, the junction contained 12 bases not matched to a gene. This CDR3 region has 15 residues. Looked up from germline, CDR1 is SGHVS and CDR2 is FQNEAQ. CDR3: CASSVMGQLIDEQYF. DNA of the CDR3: TGTGCCAGCAGCGTCATGGGACAGCTTATCGACGAGCAGTACTTC.

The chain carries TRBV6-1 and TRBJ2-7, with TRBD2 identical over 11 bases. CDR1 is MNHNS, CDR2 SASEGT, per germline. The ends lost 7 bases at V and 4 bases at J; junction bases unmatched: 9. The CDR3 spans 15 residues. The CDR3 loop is CASIILAGGGYEQYF. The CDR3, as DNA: TGTGCCAGCATCATATTAGCGGGAGGGGGATACGAGCAGTACTTC.

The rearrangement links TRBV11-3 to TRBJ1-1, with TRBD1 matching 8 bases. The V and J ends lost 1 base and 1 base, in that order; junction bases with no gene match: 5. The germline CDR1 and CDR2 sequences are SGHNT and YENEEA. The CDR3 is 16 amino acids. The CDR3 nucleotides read TGTGCCAGCAGCTTAGGGACAGGGTGGGGGAACACTGAAGCTTTCTTT. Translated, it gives CASSLGTGWGNTEAFF. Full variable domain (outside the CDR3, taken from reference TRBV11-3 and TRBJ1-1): EAGVVQSPRYKIIEKKQPVAFWCNPISGHNTLYWYLQNLGQGPELLIRYENEEAVDDSQLPKDRFSAERLKGVDSTLKIQPAELGDSAVYLCASSLGTGWGNTEAFFGQGTRLTVV.

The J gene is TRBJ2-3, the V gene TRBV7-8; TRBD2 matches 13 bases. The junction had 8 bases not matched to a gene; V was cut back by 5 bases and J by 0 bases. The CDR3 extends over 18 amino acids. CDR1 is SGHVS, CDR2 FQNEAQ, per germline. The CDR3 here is CASSPTGLAGWSTDTQYF. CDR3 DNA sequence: TGTGCCAGCAGCCCAACGGGACTAGCGGGATGGAGCACAGATACGCAGTATTTT. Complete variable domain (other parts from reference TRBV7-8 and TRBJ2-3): GAGVSQSPRYKVAKRGQDVALRCDPISGHVSLFWYQQALGQGPEFLTYFQNEAQLDKSGLPSDRFFAERPEGSVSTLKIQRTQQEDSAVYLCASSPTGLAGWSTDTQYFGPGTRLTVL.

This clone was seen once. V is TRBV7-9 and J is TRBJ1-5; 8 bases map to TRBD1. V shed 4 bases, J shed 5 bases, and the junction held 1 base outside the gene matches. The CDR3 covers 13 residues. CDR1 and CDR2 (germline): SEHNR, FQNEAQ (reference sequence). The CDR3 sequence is CASSSTGDQPQHF. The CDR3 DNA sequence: TGTGCCAGCAGCTCGACAGGGGATCAGCCCCAGCATTTT. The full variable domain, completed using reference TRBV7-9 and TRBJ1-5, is DTGVSQNPRHKITKRGQNVTFRCDPISEHNRLYWYRQTLGQGPEFLTYFQNEAQLEKSRLLSDRFSAERPKGSFSTLEIQRTEQGDSAMYLCASSSTGDQPQHFGDGTRLSIL.

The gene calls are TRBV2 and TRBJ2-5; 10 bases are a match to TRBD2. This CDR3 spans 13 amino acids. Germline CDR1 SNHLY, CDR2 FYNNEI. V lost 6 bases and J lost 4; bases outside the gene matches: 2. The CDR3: CASRRLAGETQYF. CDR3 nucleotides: TGTGCCAGCAGGAGACTAGCGGGAGAGACCCAGTACTTC.